The rows below give T cell receptor beta chains drawn from one sample of a study of cytomegalovirus exposure and HLA in healthy donors. Sequencing used immunoSEQ multiplex PCR; TCRdb keeps in-frame clones, though not all of them. The sample data list 75,000 to 95,000 clones. Sequencing was performed on PBMCs. The receptors stem from a man aged 30 to 45 in good health and CMV-seronegative. CDR3s include the opening cysteine and the closing phenylalanine or tryptophan. The order of the fields is V gene, D gene, J gene, CDR3 protein, CDR3 DNA. The D gene is left open where the match is weak.

TRBV5-1,TRBD2,TRBJ2-7,CARPEGRGAAGGNYEQYF,TGCGCCAGGCCGGAGGGTCGGGGGGCAGCGGGAGGGAACTACGAGCAGTACTTC
TRBV4-1,NA,TRBJ1-6,CASSQPQGYNSPLHF,TGCGCCAGCAGCCAACCCCAGGGTTATAATTCACCCCTCCACTTT
TRBV4-1,NA,TRBJ1-2,CASSEYGGDYGYTF,TGCGCCAGCAGCGAGTATGGGGGCGACTATGGCTACACCTTC
TRBV30,NA,TRBJ2-1,CAWRTSSYNEQFF,TGTGCCTGGCGAACTAGCTCCTACAATGAGCAGTTCTTC
TRBV5-1,NA,TRBJ1-1,CASRFTDLNTEAFF,TGCGCCAGCAGGTTTACAGACCTGAACACTGAAGCTTTCTTT
TRBV5-6,TRBD1,TRBJ1-1,CASSLYRGLNTEASF,TGTGCCAGCAGCCTATACAGGGGACTGAACACTGAAGCTTCCTTT
TRBV5-1,NA,TRBJ2-7,CASSLRGGTSYEQYF,TGCGCCAGCAGCTTGAGGGGCGGGACCTCCTACGAGCAGTACTTC
TRBV10-3,TRBD2,TRBJ2-7,CAISPTSGEYEQYF,TGTGCCATCAGCCCGACTAGCGGGGAATACGAGCAGTACTTC
TRBV6-1,TRBD1,TRBJ1-1,CASSEGAGGSTEAFF,TGTGCCAGCAGTGAAGGAGCAGGGGGATCTACTGAAGCTTTCTTT
TRBV7-7,TRBD1,TRBJ2-7,CASSFGQGYEQYF,TGTGCCAGCAGCTTCGGACAGGGCTACGAGCAGTACTTC
TRBV9,TRBD1,TRBJ1-1,CASSVEGQVNTEAFF,TGTGCCAGCAGCGTAGAGGGACAGGTGAACACTGAAGCTTTCTTT
TRBV19,TRBD1,TRBJ1-4,CASSPPRTGTWSTNEKLFF,TGTGCCAGTAGTCCCCCAAGGACAGGGACCTGGAGCACTAATGAAAAACTGTTTTTT
TRBV7-2,TRBD2,TRBJ2-7,CASSLQVGREREQYF,TGTGCCAGCAGCCTCCAGGTCGGGAGGGAGAGGGAGCAGTACTTC
TRBV9,TRBD1,TRBJ1-6,CASSVSGQVDNSPLHF,TGTGCCAGCAGCGTTTCGGGACAGGTTGATAATTCACCCCTCCACTTT
TRBV5-1,NA,TRBJ2-1,CASSFLPLSSYNEQFF,TGCGCCAGCAGCTTCCTGCCTCTTAGCTCCTACAATGAGCAGTTCTTC
TRBV7-3,NA,TRBJ2-2,CASSPRNTGELFF,TGTGCCAGCAGCCCCCGGAACACCGGGGAGCTGTTTTTT
TRBV10-1,TRBD2,TRBJ2-7,CASSIPLAGAIHEQYF,TGCGCCAGCAGTATACCGCTAGCGGGAGCTATCCACGAGCAGTACTTC
TRBV2,TRBD1,TRBJ2-2,CASRRDREAGELFF,TGTGCCAGCCGAAGGGACAGGGAGGCCGGGGAGCTGTTTTTT
TRBV7-9,TRBD2,TRBJ2-5,CASSPTSGETQYF,TGTGCCAGCAGCCCCACTAGCGGGGAGACCCAGTACTTC
TRBV27,TRBD1,TRBJ1-1,CASSSESGTGSEAFF,TGTGCCAGCAGTTCGGAATCCGGGACAGGGTCCGAAGCTTTCTTT
TRBV7-9,NA,TRBJ2-7,CASSLDGARSTYEQYF,TGTGCCAGCAGCTTAGATGGGGCCCGCTCAACTTACGAGCAGTACTTC
TRBV9,TRBD2,TRBJ2-3,CASSVGGGRATLTDTQYF,TGTGCCAGCAGCGTAGGTGGCGGGAGGGCGACCCTCACAGATACGCAGTATTTT
TRBV28,NA,TRBJ2-5,CASSLGGRAVETQYF,TGTGCCAGCAGTTTAGGGGGCAGAGCCGTAGAGACCCAGTACTTC
TRBV4-2,TRBD2,TRBJ2-1,CASSQDAGGYGEQFF,TGTGCCAGCAGCCAAGATGCGGGAGGATATGGTGAGCAGTTCTTC
TRBV18,TRBD1,TRBJ2-7,CASSPGQGTVSSEQYF,TGTGCCAGCTCCCCGGGACAGGGGACAGTCTCCTCCGAGCAGTACTTC
TRBV7-9,TRBD1,TRBJ2-1,CASSSRTGVYNEQFF,TGTGCCAGCAGCAGCCGGACAGGGGTCTACAATGAGCAGTTCTTC
TRBV5-1,NA,TRBJ2-5,CASSAFRETQYF,TGCGCCAGCAGCGCGTTCCGGGAGACCCAGTACTTC
TRBV15,TRBD1,TRBJ1-5,CATRDRPNGGGQPQHF,TGTGCCACCCGGGACAGACCAAACGGTGGTGGTCAGCCCCAGCATTTT
TRBV15,TRBD2,TRBJ2-7,CATSRALPTSGDYEQYF,TGTGCCACCAGCAGGGCCCTACCGACTAGCGGAGATTACGAGCAGTACTTC
TRBV9,TRBD2,TRBJ2-1,CASSVGGSGAYNEQFF,TGTGCCAGCAGCGTGGGCGGGAGTGGTGCCTACAATGAGCAGTTCTTC
TRBV5-4,NA,TRBJ2-5,CASSPNPWADQETQYF,TGTGCCAGCAGCCCCAACCCCTGGGCAGATCAAGAGACCCAGTACTTC
TRBV7-9,TRBD1,TRBJ2-2,CASSWGQANTGELFF,TGTGCCAGCAGCTGGGGACAGGCTAACACCGGGGAGCTGTTTTTT
TRBV28,TRBD1,TRBJ1-6,CASSPGTGGSYNSPLHF,TGTGCCAGCAGCCCCGGGACAGGGGGCTCCTATAATTCACCCCTCCACTTT
TRBV7-6,NA,TRBJ2-3,CASSPDPLTRDTQYF,TGTGCCAGCAGCCCTGACCCCTTGACAAGGGATACGCAGTATTTT
TRBV14,NA,TRBJ2-7,CASSLYTWAGSSGEQYF,TGTGCCAGCAGCCTATATACTTGGGCAGGGTCGTCGGGCGAGCAGTACTTC
TRBV29-1,TRBD1,TRBJ1-1,CSVEGTGGMNTEAFF,TGCAGCGTTGAAGGGACAGGGGGCATGAACACTGAAGCTTTCTTT
TRBV2,TRBD1,TRBJ1-1,CASTNRGRTEAFF,TGTGCCAGCACCAACAGGGGACGCACTGAAGCTTTCTTT
TRBV4-1,NA,TRBJ1-4,CASSQTGQGHNEKLFF,TGCGCCAGCAGCCAAACCGGGCAGGGGCATAATGAAAAACTGTTTTTT
TRBV7-8,TRBD1,TRBJ1-2,CASSYTGGNYGYTF,TGTGCCAGCAGCTACACAGGGGGTAACTATGGCTACACCTTC
TRBV4-3,NA,TRBJ2-5,CASSPRGGEGETQYF,TGCGCCAGCAGCCCCAGGGGAGGGGAAGGAGAGACCCAGTACTTC
TRBV18,TRBD2,TRBJ2-7,CASSPGTSGRGGEQYF,TGTGCCAGCTCACCCGGGACTAGCGGGCGGGGCGGCGAGCAGTACTTC